This T cell receptor (beta chain) was sequenced for a study of monozygotic twins with inflammatory bowel disease. To note about this clonotype: Its antigen remains unidentified.

The CDR3 extends over 15 amino acids. In germline, CDR1 is SQVTM, CDR2 ANQGSEA. Regarding the study as a whole: Support was lacking for any single strong IBD-associated signal or clonotype.

TCRdb reanalyzed the 5' RACE reads and collapses them to one entry per CDR3 protein, without DNA. Its listing shows 150,000 to 200,000 distinct CDR3 sequences. The chain couples TRBV29-1 to TRBJ2-7; the TRBD2 assignment by TCRdb is unverifiable without DNA. The material sequenced was blood. The clonotype was recovered from a human donor with ulcerative colitis or Crohn's disease, or a healthy co-twin of an affected twin (not recorded which). CDR3 residues: CSVEWGTSGSYEQYF.